Below, 14 T cell receptor beta chains from the same sample are listed, as sequenced in a study of vaccination effects on CD4 cells after COVID-19. Antigen-specific CD4+ T cell clonotypes were called by their expansion after viral peptide-pool culture in ViraFEST. Cultured cells yielded isolated CD4+ T cells after less than 11 days. No vaccinee had earlier SARS-CoV-2 infection, and nucleocapsid antibodies were negative. No cognate antigen is known for these TCRs. Repertoires were generated with immunoSEQ multiplex PCR, while TCRdb's copy carries only in-frame clones and drops some. In the table there are some 60,000 clones, 76% of which are singletons. The source was CD4+ T cells from PBMCs cultured with HCoV-NL63 spike peptides, collected before COVID-19 vaccination. These receptor sequences come from a human donor who received a COVID-19 vaccine.

The chain is built from TRBV5-6 and TRBJ2-7, with 10 bases lining up with TRBD1. Trimming at V came to 0 bases and at J to 4 bases, leaving 7 bases not matched to a gene. The CDR3 contains 16 residues. CDR1 is SGHDT and CDR2 is YYEEEE in the germline V gene. CDR3 region: CASSLVGDRGNYEQYV. CDR3 nucleotide sequence: TGTGCCAGCAGCTTGGTTGGGGACAGGGGAAATTACGAGCAGTACGTC.

V usage is TRBV10-3 and J usage is TRBJ2-5, with a tentative D call TRBD2 (6 bases). CDR3 length: 12 residues. V lost 6 bases and J 5 bases, leaving 10 bases between the germline ends. Germline V gene sequence: CDR1 ENHRY, CDR2 SYGVKD. DNA for the CDR3: TGTGCCATCAGCGGAGGGATGGAGACCCAGTACTTC. It specifies CAISGGMETQYF.

The chain has TRBV9 and TRBJ2-3, with 11 bases matching TRBD2. The J segment lost 1 base and the V segment lost 3 bases, leaving 4 bases of the junction unmatched. Germline V gene data show CDR1 as SGDLS and CDR2 as YYNGEE. The CDR3 runs to 16 residues. This CDR3 is CASSARLAGRTDTQYF. The CDR3 region has the DNA TGTGCCAGCAGCGCTAGACTAGCGGGACGCACAGATACGCAGTATTTT.

The J gene is TRBJ2-2, the V gene TRBV7-3, with TRBD1 identical over 9 bases. The CDR3 totals 15 residues. Germline V gene lookup returns CDR1 SGHTA and CDR2 FQGTGA. The V gene end was trimmed by 6 bases and the J gene end by 5 bases; junction bases not matched to a gene: 7. The DNA of the CDR3 is TGTGCCAGCAGTCAAACAGGGGGCAAGACCGGGGAGCTGTTTTTT. Protein product: CASSQTGGKTGELFF.

The chain uses TRBV7-3 and TRBJ1-1; no reliable D call. Between the trimmed V and J ends, which lost 3 bases and 5 bases, there was a span of 10 bases. The CDR3 consists of 13 residues. The germline V gene has CDR1 SGHTA and CDR2 FQGTGA. CDR3 residues: CASSLGWRTEAFF. For the CDR3, the DNA is TGTGCCAGCAGCTTGGGGTGGCGGACTGAAGCTTTCTTT. The variable domain in full, with the rest retrieved from reference TRBV7-3 and TRBJ1-1, is GAGVSQTPSNKVTEKGKYVELRCDPISGHTALYWYRQSLGQGPEFLIYFQGTGAADDSGLPNDRFFAVRPEGSVSTLKIQRTERGDSAVYLCASSLGWRTEAFFGQGTRLTVV.

The CDR3: CASSPLGRSGLGANVLTF. In DNA, the CDR3 is TGTGCCAGCAGCCCCCTGGGGAGGTCGGGGCTAGGGGCCAACGTCCTGACTTTC. The chain carries TRBV7-2 and TRBJ2-6; perhaps TRBD2 as D (6 bases). The CDR3 runs 18 residues. Germline V gene sequence: CDR1 SGHTA, CDR2 FQGNSA. Trimming took 5 bases from V and 4 from J, leaving 21 bases between them.

This clone was found once. The chain recombines TRBV29-1 with TRBJ2-2, with D perhaps matching TRBD1 (6 bases). This CDR3 region has 11 residues. In germline, CDR1 is SQVTM, CDR2 ANQGSEA. The ends were cut back, 6 bases at V and 7 bases at J, with 9 bases in the middle. CDR3 amino acids: CSVQGYGELFF. Here the CDR3 DNA reads TGCAGCGTGCAGGGGTACGGGGAGCTGTTTTTT.

The V gene is TRBV5-4, the J gene TRBJ2-5; 9 bases are shared with TRBD2. Germline V CDR1 and CDR2: SGHNT, YYREEE (reference sequence). The CDR3 has 15 amino acids. J lost 2 bases, V lost 4 bases, and 6 bases had no gene match. The chain's CDR3 is CASSGKTSGQETQYF. CDR3 bases: TGTGCCAGCAGCGGTAAAACTAGCGGGCAAGAGACCCAGTACTTC.

The V call is TRBV29-1, the J call TRBJ1-2, with a possible D match to TRBD1 (5 bases). The CDR3 runs 12 residues. Trimming cost V 6 bases and J 3 bases, with 11 bases left between them. CDR1 is SQVTM and CDR2 is ANQGSEA in the germline V gene. The CDR3 bases are TGCAGCGTGAGGGAGGGACACTATGGCTACACCTTC. Translation: CSVREGHYGYTF.

The chain combines TRBV7-9 with TRBJ2-5; 9 nucleotides align to TRBD2. CDR3 length: 14 residues. Germline CDR1 is SEHNR and CDR2 is FQNEAQ (reference sequence). The J segment lost 5 bases and the V segment lost 5 bases, leaving 6 bases of the junction unmatched. CDR3 sequence reads: CASSEGSGGETQYF. CDR3 nucleotides: TGTGCCAGCAGCGAGGGGAGCGGGGGGGAGACCCAGTACTTC.

The V and J genes are TRBV10-3 and TRBJ2-4; the match to TRBD1 covers 7 bases. Germline CDR1 and CDR2: ENHRY and SYGVKD. The CDR3 runs to 15 residues. After removal of 6 bases from V and 1 base from J, the junction contained 6 bases not matched to a gene. CDR3: CAISASGQAKNIQYF. DNA for the CDR3: TGTGCCATCAGCGCATCGGGACAGGCCAAAAACATTCAGTACTTC.

V is TRBV7-2 and J is TRBJ1-2; TRBD1 matches 8 bases. V shed 6 bases, J shed 2 bases, and the junction held 5 bases outside the gene matches. Germline V gene sequence: CDR1 SGHTA, CDR2 FQGNSA. The CDR3 has 14 amino acids. CDR3 amino acids: CASSPRTGNYGYTF. The CDR3 nucleotides are TGTGCCAGCAGTCCTCGGACAGGGAACTATGGCTACACCTTC.

The count of this clone is one. V is TRBV5-1 and J is TRBJ1-1; 8 nucleotides agree with TRBD1. The CDR3 runs to 14 residues. The V segment lost 4 bases and the J segment 4 bases; nucleotides outside the gene matches: 6. The germline V gene has CDR1 SGHRS and CDR2 YFSETQ. CDR3 nucleotides: TGCGCCAGCAGCGACCGAACAGGGGGCACTGAAGCTTTCTTT. The encoded protein is CASSDRTGGTEAFF.

The table lists this clone with a count of one. This rearrangement joins TRBV7-3 to TRBJ2-3; D may be TRBD2 (7 bases). The CDR3 consists of 15 residues. Per germline, CDR1 SGHTA and CDR2 FQGTGA. The V and J ends lost 1 base and 2 bases respectively, with 10 bases between them. In DNA, the CDR3 is TGTGCCAGCAGCTTAAGGGGGGGCTTCACAGATACGCAGTATTTT. It translates to CASSLRGGFTDTQYF.